These 30 T cell receptor beta chains were sequenced from one sample in a study of monozygotic twins with cystic fibrosis. The method was immunoSEQ multiplex PCR; TCRdb's version includes in-frame clones alone and lacks a portion of them. The sample includes 13,000 or so clones, 80% to 90% of them seen just once. Sequencing used blood. These TCRs come from a boy aged 10-17 years with cystic fibrosis.

This clone has only one observation. This sequence joins TRBV25-1 and TRBJ1-5, with TRBD1 as a possible D gene (6 bases). CDR3 size: 14 residues. CDR1 and CDR2 from the germline V gene are MGHDK and SYGVNS. Trimming left V 4 bases short and J 2 bases short, with 9 bases between. Written as DNA, the CDR3 is TGTGCCAGCAGTGGACAGGCTCGCAATCAGCCCCAGCATTTT. It yields the protein CASSGQARNQPQHF. Full variable domain (outside the CDR3, taken from reference TRBV25-1 and TRBJ1-5): EADIYQTPRYLVIGTGKKITLECSQTMGHDKMYWYQQDPGMELHLIHYSYGVNSTEKGDLSSESTVSRIRTEHFPLTLESARPSHTSQYLCASSGQARNQPQHFGDGTRLSIL.

The J gene is TRBJ2-1, the V gene TRBV9; 11 bases are a match to TRBD2. The CDR3 totals 17 residues. Trimming at V came to 2 bases and at J to 6 bases, leaving 10 bases not matched to a gene. Germline V gene lookup returns CDR1 SGDLS and CDR2 YYNGEE. DNA for the CDR3: TGTGCCAGCAGCGTCTTAGCGGGAGGGAGCTGGGGCAATGAGCAGTTCTTC. As protein: CASSVLAGGSWGNEQFF. Full variable domain (rest looked up from reference TRBV9 and TRBJ2-1): DSGVTQTPKHLITATGQRVTLRCSPRSGDLSVYWYQQSLDQGLQFLIQYYNGEERAKGNILERFSAQQFPDLHSELNLSSLELGDSALYFCASSVLAGGSWGNEQFFGPGTRLTVL.

The CDR3 region has the DNA TGTGCCACCAGCCCCACATCGGGCACAGATACGCAGTATTTT. This codes for CATSPTSGTDTQYF. V and J are TRBV15 and TRBJ2-3; no clear D. V lost 5 bases and J lost 1, with 10 bases in between. The CDR3 runs 14 residues. Germline lookup yields CDR1 LNHNV and CDR2 YYDKDF (reference sequence).

The chain joins TRBV7-9 to TRBJ2-7; 7 positions agree with TRBD2. Germline trimming cut 5 bases from V and 4 bases from J; bases unmatched to any gene: 11. The CDR3 contains 15 residues. CDR1 is SEHNR, CDR2 FQNEAQ, per germline (reference sequence). The CDR3 coding sequence is TGTGCCAGCAGCGACCTGGGAGGGACGGGGTACGAGCAGTACTTC. This encodes CASSDLGGTGYEQYF.

CDR3 coding DNA: TGTGCCAGCAGTGAGGGCGGGGATTTTCAGCCCCAGCATTTT. Encoded protein: CASSEGGDFQPQHF. J is TRBJ1-5 and V is TRBV2; D is ambiguous. This CDR3 has 14 amino acids. V was cut by 3 bases and J by 6 bases, with 12 bases left in between. Per the germline V gene, CDR1 is SNHLY and CDR2 is FYNNEI. The variable domain in full, completed from reference TRBV2 and TRBJ1-5, reads EPEVTQTPSHQVTQMGQEVILRCVPISNHLYFYWYRQILGQKVEFLVSFYNNEISEKSEIFDDQFSVERPDGSNFTLKIRSTKLEDSAMYFCASSEGGDFQPQHFGDGTRLSIL.

V and J are TRBV2 and TRBJ2-5, with 7 nucleotides matching TRBD2. This CDR3 has 17 amino acids. Germline values: CDR1 SNHLY, CDR2 FYNNEI. V was clipped by 3 bases and J by 2 bases; unmatched bases: 12. The CDR3 loop reads CASSDFPLASGQETQYF. In DNA, the CDR3 is TGTGCCAGCAGTGATTTCCCGCTGGCTAGCGGACAAGAGACCCAGTACTTC.

The chain uses TRBV30 and TRBJ2-3; 7 nucleotides line up with TRBD2. The germline V gene has CDR1 GTSNPN and CDR2 SVGIG (reference sequence). With V trimmed by 5 bases and J by 5 bases, 13 bases remained unmatched. CDR3 length equals 15 residues. CDR3 sequence: CAWEEPSGIKDTQYF. The DNA of the CDR3 is TGTGCCTGGGAGGAACCAAGCGGGATTAAAGATACGCAGTATTTT.

This chain connects TRBV19 to TRBJ1-2; a weak D match, TRBD1 (6 bases). Germline assignment: CDR1 LNHDA and CDR2 SQIVND (reference sequence). V lost 3 bases to trimming and J lost 3 bases, with 11 bases between them. The CDR3 sequence is 14 residues long. In nucleotides, the CDR3 is TGTGCCAGTAGTATCCGGGACACACACTATGGCTACACCTTC. Its translation: CASSIRDTHYGYTF.

The chain links TRBV7-2 to TRBJ1-1, with unresolved D. V lost 2 bases to trimming and J lost 1 base, with 11 bases between them. This CDR3 region has 15 residues. CDR1 is SGHTA, CDR2 FQGNSA, per germline. The CDR3, as DNA: TGTGCCAGCAGCTTATATAACAGAAAGAACACTGAAGCTTTCTTT. This gives the protein CASSLYNRKNTEAFF.

The chain couples TRBV5-4 to TRBJ2-2; no clear D gene. CDR1 SGHNT and CDR2 YYREEE come from the germline V gene (reference sequence). With 2 bases removed from V and 0 bases from J, the gap between germline ends came to 5 bases. The CDR3 has 14 residues. The CDR3 region is CASSFLTNTGELFF. CDR3 in DNA: TGTGCCAGCAGCTTCCTGACGAACACCGGGGAGCTGTTTTTT.

The chain recombines TRBV15 with TRBJ2-3, with TRBD2 identical over 7 bases. V trimming: 7 bases; J trimming: 1 base; junction bases outside the gene matches: 17. Germline lookup yields CDR1 LNHNV and CDR2 YYDKDF (reference sequence). This CDR3 region has 18 residues. CDR3 sequence: CATTNWGEGGVGTDTQYF. The CDR3 nucleotides read TGTGCCACCACCAATTGGGGGGAGGGAGGGGTCGGCACAGATACGCAGTATTTT.

The chain combines TRBV5-1 with TRBJ1-1; tentatively, D is TRBD1 (5 bases). The V gene lost 3 bases and the J gene lost 0 bases, with 27 bases spanning the gap. The CDR3 runs to 20 residues. Germline V gene sequence: CDR1 SGHRS, CDR2 YFSETQ. The CDR3 reads CASSWALKQVSGTMNTEAFF. The DNA for the CDR3 is TGCGCCAGCAGCTGGGCCCTAAAACAGGTGTCGGGGACCATGAACACTGAAGCTTTCTTT.

This sequence joins TRBV7-8 and TRBJ1-5; 7 bases are shared with TRBD1. Germline CDR1 and CDR2: SGHVS and FQNEAQ. V dropped 5 bases and J dropped 6; count of bases not matched to a gene: 13. The CDR3 spans 16 residues. The CDR3 DNA follows: TGTGCCAGCAGCCCAATCTGGGACAGTCGGGGTCAGCCCCAGCATTTT. Its translation is CASSPIWDSRGQPQHF.

This chain joins TRBV5-1 and TRBJ2-5; D not resolved. The CDR3 runs 15 residues. Germline CDR1 is SGHRS and CDR2 is YFSETQ. V was shortened by 0 bases and J by 0 bases, with 9 bases between the two germline ends. The CDR3 is CASSLAGTNQETQYF. CDR3 nucleotide sequence: TGCGCCAGCAGCTTGGCAGGCACGAACCAAGAGACCCAGTACTTC.

The J gene is TRBJ2-1, the V gene TRBV15; 8 bases align to TRBD1. The CDR3 runs 15 residues. CDR1 is LNHNV, CDR2 YYDKDF, per germline (reference sequence). Trimming cost V 4 bases and J 2 bases; bases outside gene matches: 4. The CDR3: CATSIDRGTYNEQFF. The CDR3 DNA is TGTGCCACCAGCATAGACAGGGGCACCTACAATGAGCAGTTCTTC.

The chain carries TRBV10-3 and TRBJ2-6, with D perhaps TRBD1 (6 bases). This CDR3 has 18 amino acids. Trimming took off 3 bases at V and 0 bases at J, with 15 bases between the two ends. Germline lookup yields CDR1 ENHRY and CDR2 SYGVKD. The CDR3 loop reads CAISEGQSLSSGANVLTF. The CDR3 nucleotides read TGTGCCATCAGTGAAGGACAGAGTCTTAGCTCTGGGGCCAACGTCCTGACTTTC.

This sequence joins TRBV28 and TRBJ2-5; 13 bases are a match to TRBD2. Per the germline V gene, CDR1 is MDHEN and CDR2 is SYDVKM. This CDR3 contains 17 residues. The V and J ends lost 1 base and 5 bases, in that order; junction bases with no gene match: 7. CDR3 nucleotide sequence: TGTGCCAGCAGTTTATACCGTGGACTAGCGGGAGAGGAGACCCAGTACTTC. It specifies CASSLYRGLAGEETQYF.

The CDR3 reads CASSQDTPTGYNYGYTF. CDR3 sequence (DNA): TGCGCCAGCAGCCAAGACACCCCGACAGGGTATAACTATGGCTACACCTTC. The chain uses TRBV4-1 and TRBJ1-2; TRBD1 agrees at 7 bases. There are 17 residues in the CDR3. Germline loops: CDR1 MGHRA, CDR2 YSYEKL. Losses at the gene ends were 0 bases for V and 1 base for J; bases not matched to a gene: 8.

This chain links TRBV18 with TRBJ2-7; D is ambiguous. The germline V gene encodes CDR1 KGHSH and CDR2 LQKENI. V was cut by 0 bases and J by 7 bases, with 7 bases left in between. The length of the CDR3 is 12 residues. The CDR3 DNA reads TGTGCCAGCTCACCACCCCACCGGGAGCAGTACTTC. Translating gives CASSPPHREQYF.

The rearrangement uses TRBV6-6 and TRBJ1-6; D is perhaps TRBD1 (6 bases). The ends were cut back, 2 bases at V and 12 bases at J, with 14 bases in the middle. The CDR3 loop spans 14 amino acids. The germline V gene encodes CDR1 MNHNY and CDR2 SVGAGI (reference sequence). CDR3 sequence reads: CASSYTTGSQPLHF. The CDR3 nucleotides read TGTGCCAGCAGTTACACCACAGGGAGCCAACCCCTCCACTTT.

The gene calls are TRBV4-1 and TRBJ1-5; D unclear. The germline gives CDR1 MGHRA, CDR2 YSYEKL. This CDR3 spans 15 amino acids. V was cut by 2 bases and J by 0 bases, with 8 bases left in between. The CDR3, as DNA: TGCGCCAGCAGCCAAATAGGGAATAGCAATCAGCCCCAGCATTTT. Protein product: CASSQIGNSNQPQHF.

The rearrangement links TRBV18 to TRBJ1-2; D gene ambiguous. Deletions cut 0 bases from V and 2 bases from J, with 13 bases between. The CDR3 loop spans 16 amino acids. Germline V lookup: CDR1 KGHSH, CDR2 LQKENI. CDR3 in amino acids: CASSPPSQQPNYGYTF. In nucleotides, the CDR3 is TGTGCCAGCTCACCACCATCTCAACAGCCGAACTATGGCTACACCTTC.

The chain links TRBV28 to TRBJ1-5; 7 bases are a match to TRBD1. This CDR3 region has 14 residues. V gave up 6 bases and J gave up 1 base; unmatched junction bases: 3. The germline gives CDR1 MDHEN, CDR2 SYDVKM. The CDR3 loop is CASRGTVSNQPQHF. The CDR3 DNA reads as TGTGCCAGCAGAGGGACAGTAAGCAATCAGCCCCAGCATTTT. Based on the CDR3 plus reference TRBV28 and TRBJ1-5, the full variable domain is DVKVTQSSRYLVKRTGEKVFLECVQDMDHENMFWYRQDPGLGLRLIYFSYDVKMKEKGDIPEGYSVSREKKERFSLILESASTNQTSMYLCASRGTVSNQPQHFGDGTRLSIL.

This chain links TRBV9 with TRBJ2-5; 10 bases align to TRBD2. J lost 5 bases, V lost 5 bases, and 9 bases had no gene match. Germline V gene data show CDR1 as SGDLS and CDR2 as YYNGEE. CDR3 length: 15 amino acids. CDR3 coding DNA: TGTGCCAGCAGTTCTAGCGGGAGTCTGGGGGAGACCCAGTACTTC. This codes for CASSSSGSLGETQYF.

V and J are TRBV7-9 and TRBJ1-3; D may be TRBD1 (6 bases). The CDR3 sequence is 14 residues long. V was shortened by 7 bases and J by 4 bases, with 14 bases between the two germline ends. Germline V gives CDR1 SEHNR, CDR2 FQNEAQ (reference sequence). The CDR3 protein is CASIPDRLGNTIYF. CDR3 DNA: TGTGCCAGCATACCCGACAGGCTAGGAAACACCATATATTTT.

In regard to this clone: Relative to the germline gene, one junction end is altered; a read error may explain this. The chain employs TRBV19 and TRBJ2-7; 9 bases fit TRBD2. Germline CDR1 and CDR2: LNHDA and SQIVND (reference sequence). The CDR3 is 14 amino acids. The CDR3 nucleotides read TGTGCCAGTAGTAGTAGCGGGAGCTCCCACGAGCAGTACTTC. It translates to CASSSSGSSHEQYF.

This clone was seen only once. The chain links TRBV9 to TRBJ2-1; D is unresolved. The germline V gene encodes CDR1 SGDLS and CDR2 YYNGEE. The CDR3 has 15 residues. V was trimmed by 0 bases and J by 2 bases, leaving 9 bases between them. The CDR3 here is CASSVGGGTYNEQFF. CDR3 nucleotide sequence: TGTGCCAGCAGCGTAGGAGGCGGTACCTACAATGAGCAGTTCTTC.

V gene TRBV27 combines with J gene TRBJ1-1; maybe TRBD1 (5 bases). The germline CDR1 and CDR2 sequences are MNHEY and SMNVEV (reference sequence). The CDR3 has 14 residues. Trimming removed 3 bases at V and 4 bases at J, with 12 bases between. CDR3 in amino acids: CASSFGGSSTEAFF. CDR3 nucleotides: TGTGCCAGCAGTTTTGGGGGTTCCAGCACTGAAGCTTTCTTT.

The chain has TRBV6-5 and TRBJ2-5, with 8 bases lining up with TRBD2. Trimming took 2 bases from V and 5 from J; bases not matched to a gene: 7. Looked up from germline, CDR1 is MNHEY and CDR2 is SVGAGI. The CDR3 is 15 residues long. For the CDR3, the DNA is TGTGCCAGCAGTTACCAGGCGGGGGGTGGGGAGACCCAGTACTTC. Residues: CASSYQAGGGETQYF.

The chain joins TRBV19 to TRBJ2-1, with 9 positions matching TRBD2. The junction had 18 bases not matched to a gene; V was cut back by 3 bases and J by 3 bases. CDR1 is LNHDA and CDR2 is SQIVND in the germline V gene (reference sequence). This CDR3 is built from 20 residues. This chain's CDR3 is CASSMALGLAEPKNYNEQFF. CDR3 nucleotide sequence: TGTGCCAGTAGTATGGCTCTGGGACTAGCAGAACCGAAAAACTACAATGAGCAGTTCTTC.